This T cell receptor (beta chain) is drawn from a study of cytomegalovirus exposure and HLA in healthy donors (dated by TCRdb to 2017 to 2019). Broadly, across the study: In an earlier analysis of 587 of the donors, 276 Gb of sequence data and approximately 100 million unique TCR beta sequences from about 190 million T cells were reported. All discovery cohort repertoires had been generated on a single sequencing platform. In addition to the first cohort of 666 subjects, a separate validation cohort of approximately 130 different subjects was used. Among the roughly 400 genotyped donors, about 85% belonged to the genetic ancestry cluster associated with self-reported Caucasian donors. To study patterns of TCR occurrence, a later analysis re-analyzed previously published TCR beta repertoires from 550 to 800 donors and added high-resolution HLA genotyping. An earlier analysis of some 500 of the donors used high-throughput TCR beta sequencing to judge whether each TCR beta V gene segment behaved as functional or pseudogenic. An early release covering roughly 580 HLA-typed donors comprised about 290 gigabases of sequencing data and around 86 million unique TCR sequences. The later analysis used no new phenotypic data to find candidate immune exposures, relying instead on TCR beta sequences and their occurrence across donors. HLA typing included class I and class II loci at four-digit resolution. Typing coverage differed by locus: A, B, C, DRB1 and DQB1 were typed in roughly 629-630 donors, DQA1 in roughly 500, DPA1 in 600 to 610, and DPB1 in approximately 450. Donor age, sex, ethnicity and CMV serostatus were compiled alongside the repertoire data. Among roughly 370 genotyped donors of the cohort, an average of about 240,000 unique TCR beta nucleotide sequences were sequenced per donor, roughly 20% of them non-productive. The study combined high-throughput TCR immunosequencing, statistical association of individual TCRs with disease status, and machine learning to predict cytomegalovirus infection status. Four to six DR-DQ haplotypes were handled as single units for association and clustering, since linkage in the cohort was strong. The T cell repertoires of 550 to 850 subjects were profiled by immunosequencing and related to cytomegalovirus serostatus. A later genetic analysis took genome-wide SNP genotypes for about three fifths of the roughly 700 donors and used that subset as a discovery cohort. The study was designed to test whether signatures of past pathogen exposure could be identified by cataloging public T cell receptors.

The germline V gene (reference sequence) sets CDR1 to SGHNT and CDR2 to YYREEE. The CDR3 has 13 amino acids, counting the end cysteine and phenylalanine. Only the CDR3 DNA stays, 39 bases, in frame from base 1. Germline trimming amounts to 10 bases on V and 4 bases on J, with 8 as the count of junction bases outside the gene matches. The cohort comprised 710 or so healthy bone marrow donors. Cohort members were all nominally healthy when sampled, although unrecorded immune exposures were likely present. The donor was CMV seropositive and belonged to the group of 250 to 300 seropositive cohort members. Every donor gave a peripheral blood sample, and the peripheral blood mononuclear cells from that sample were used for TCR beta sequencing. The Qiagen DNeasy Blood Extraction Kit was used to extract genomic DNA from the blood cell samples. Library generation was performed with the immunoSEQ multiplex PCR assay. For the multiplex PCR, a mixture combining 60 forward primers for TCR Vbeta segments and 13 reverse primers for TCR Jbeta segments was used. Amplification of the CDR3 region of rearranged TCR beta genes was performed with a multiplex PCR assay on genomic DNA. The amplified TCR beta libraries were sequenced on the Illumina HiSeq System as 87-base-pair reads. Per the authors' processing: A later analysis counted 65 million to 90 million unique TCR beta chains across the 666 repertoires, and some 12 million of these chains were shared by at least two donors. A nearest-neighbor algorithm error-corrected the raw reads and collapsed the reads into unique sequences, merging closely related sequences to remove PCR and sequencing errors. Alignment of CDR3 sequences to IMGT reference sequences was used to assign V, D and J gene segments. For a sequence to be retained, a match of at least six nucleotides was required to both a V gene segment and a J gene segment. A rearrangement counted as productive if the CDR3 had no stop codons and remained in frame with V and J, and every other rearrangement counted as non-productive. Following IMGT convention, CDR3 was defined as the stretch from the second conserved V-encoded cysteine to the conserved J-encoded phenylalanine. Sequences without an unambiguous match to a single V gene segment were excluded from the earlier analysis of a few hundred of the donors. In an earlier analysis of almost 600 of the donors, a V segment was called functional when productive rearrangements were above 56.7%, and segregating when the standard deviation between donors exceeded 5%. A statistical classification framework was developed to diagnose cytomegalovirus status using the catalog of TCR beta chain sequences. In a later analysis, V and J genes were assigned by comparing TCR nucleotide sequences against IMGT/GENE-DB human TR gene sequences. In a later analysis, CDR3 sequences and most-parsimonious VDJ recombination scenarios were assigned using the TCRdist pipeline. A later analysis defined each TCR beta chain by its CDR3 amino acid sequence plus V-gene family, and excluded reads lacking a unique V-gene family. As a way to deal with suspected cross-contamination and a sequencing artifact, a later analysis dropped more than 500 nucleotide sequences that were highly shared and had low generation probability. For each public chain, a later analysis derived a clonal expansion index from normalized ranks of inferred template counts within each repertoire. In a later analysis, generation probabilities were computed using a VDJ recombination model fitted to out-of-frame rearrangements, and the results were checked against IGoR. Hypergeometric tests were used in a later analysis to score TCR-TCR, TCR-HLA and TCR-CMV co-occurrence, with a repertoire-size bias correction applied to the TCR pairs. False discovery rates were estimated in a later analysis by permuting HLA or CMV assignments 20 times. In a later analysis, co-occurring TCRs were grouped with DBSCAN, and TCRdist sequence similarity was added when clustering was performed within HLA-allele-positive subsets. Repertoires with fewer than 30,000 or more than 120,000 public chains were left out of co-occurrence clustering, as were a handful of repertoires with anomalous nucleotide sharing. TCRdb provides this immuneACCESS table in a form limited to in-frame rearrangements. Some clones are lacking; in checked studies, under half of them reflect an unresolved V gene, and why the rest are absent is not known. V and J calls and clone size follow that table, whereas D and trimming were derived from the DNA. This sample comprises fewer than 120,000 clones, approximately 82% of them detected only once. The ten largest make up roughly an eighth of the sample.

Comments on this clone: Its target antigen remains unknown. No base quality values were provided; no much bigger clone lies one nucleotide off.

The investigation overall reported the following: In a later analysis, most CMV-associated TCR beta chains were found to appear HLA-restricted, with HLA associations seemingly driven largely by CMV exposure. Because counts were too low, more than 15 rarely observed V segments, including chromosome 9 orphons, were left out of the earlier analysis of approximately 500 of the donors. In a later analysis, several top co-occurrence clusters were reported to appear linked to parvovirus B19, influenza, CMV and Epstein-Barr virus. In a later genetic analysis, a missense DCLRE1C variant was associated with V-gene and J-gene trimming of TCR beta chains, and the association was replicated in an independent cohort. Across donors, most TCR sequences were observed very rarely, whereas some public TCRs were present in many individuals. In a later analysis, TCR association rates were found to vary across HLA loci, with the most associated TCRs seen for DRB1 alleles and the fewest for HLA-C alleles. The classifier was reported to diagnose cytomegalovirus status with high specificity and sensitivity in both the original cohort and the validation cohort. The authors suggested that the approach could potentially be generalized to other disease states and immunological phenotypes. The 87-base-pair reads could not distinguish some IMGT-functional V segments, including TRBV6-2 and TRBV6-3, so those segments were excluded. The sequencing pipeline was judged likely to have produced a cluster of highly shared sequence variants as a technical artifact. Strong co-occurrence of HLA alleles, especially DR and DQ, made assigning TCR associations to individual alleles difficult. In an earlier analysis of fewer than 750 of the donors, most TCR beta V segments were observed in productive rearrangements about 90% or about 30% of the time, broadly matching IMGT annotations. A further reported finding was that TCR beta sequences accurately predicted the HLA-A and HLA-B alleles for most subjects in the first cohort. In this cohort, only TCR beta chains were sequenced, and detectable features were limited by the absence of alpha or paired-chain data. Because HLA typing was missing for some donors at each locus, association tests included only the typed subset. In a later analysis, some 18,000 TCR beta sequences were associated with specific HLA alleles at a false discovery rate of 0.05. According to a later genetic analysis, donors in an Asian-associated ancestry cluster had fewer N-insertions in productive TCRs than the approximately 690-donor mean. The presence/absence analyses assumed that sequencing depth was roughly uniform across donors, and that assumption may not be true. In vitro tests confirmed that a few of the cytomegalovirus-associated TCR beta chains recognize cytomegalovirus antigens. The study listed 164 TCR beta chains as associated with cytomegalovirus. Linkage disequilibrium might explain the correlated functional status among segregating V segments, but an unknown experimental factor could not be excluded. In a later analysis, HLA-associated TCR beta chains were found to be more clonally expanded and to have lower generation probabilities than equally common non-associated chains. Immune exposure information for the cohort was limited to CMV serostatus.

Sequenced input: PBMCs. This clonotype was obtained from a man aged 25-40 years in good health and CMV-seropositive. The rearranged chain carries TRBV5-4 and TRBJ2-3; TRBD1 lines up with 8 middle nucleotides. Read as DNA, the sequence is TGTGCCGGAGGGGGACAGGCACCAGATACGCAGTATTTT. It encodes CAGGGQAPDTQYF. Reference TRBV5-4 and TRBJ2-3 genes cover what lies past the CDR3, so the full variable domain is ETGVTQSPTHLIKTRGQQVTLRCSSQSGHNTVSWYQQALGQGPQFIFQYYREEENGRGNFPPRFSGLQFPNYSSELNVNALELDDSALYLCAGGGQAPDTQYFGPGTRLTVL.